These 9 T cell receptor beta chains originate from one sample sequenced in a study of T cells in tuberculosis. The protocol was immunoSEQ multiplex PCR, while the TCRdb copy is restricted to in-frame clones and leaves out a portion. The sample shows tens of thousands of clones, approximately 90% of them seen only once. Thawed, overnight-rested PBMC were stained with GMM-loaded CD1B tetramer, viability dye and anti-CD3, then sorted. The CD1B tetramers carried C32 glucose monomycolate purified from Rhodococcus equi. Material for sequencing was CD1b-GMM tetramer-negative cells sorted from PBMCs. The source of these receptors is an adult woman with latent tuberculosis.

The chain joins TRBV27 to TRBJ2-7; D unresolved. The V and J ends lost 5 bases and 0 bases respectively, with 11 bases between them. CDR3 length: 14 residues. Germline V CDR1 and CDR2: MNHEY, SMNVEV (reference sequence). The CDR3 region has the DNA TGTGCCAGCAGTCAACTGGAGACCTCCTACGAGCAGTACTTC. Amino acids: CASSQLETSYEQYF.

The rearrangement joins TRBV19 to TRBJ1-1; TRBD1 aligns across 8 bases. The germline CDR1 and CDR2 sequences are LNHDA and SQIVND (reference sequence). The junction had 3 bases not matched to a gene; V was cut back by 5 bases and J by 1 base. The CDR3 runs to 14 residues. CDR3 sequence reads: CASSDGTGNTEAFF. DNA for the CDR3: TGTGCCAGTAGTGACGGGACAGGGAACACTGAAGCTTTCTTT.

The V gene is TRBV19, the J gene TRBJ1-2, with a possible D match to TRBD1 (6 bases). V lost 3 bases and J 2 bases, leaving 10 bases between the germline ends. Germline V gene lookup returns CDR1 LNHDA and CDR2 SQIVND (reference sequence). The CDR3 covers 14 residues. The CDR3, as DNA: TGTGCCAGTAGTATCGGAGACAGGAACTATGGCTACACCTTC. It is translated as CASSIGDRNYGYTF.

The V and J genes are TRBV2 and TRBJ1-5, with 9 positions matching TRBD1. CDR3 length: 15 residues. Germline V lookup: CDR1 SNHLY, CDR2 FYNNEI. J gave up 3 bases and V 6 bases, and 6 bases lay outside the gene matches. The CDR3 region is CASRPDRGLNQPQHF. CDR3 DNA: TGTGCCAGCAGGCCGGACAGGGGCCTCAATCAGCCCCAGCATTTT.

The CDR3 reads CASRSPGQGTEAFF. The CDR3 DNA is TGTGCCAGCAGGTCCCCGGGACAGGGAACTGAAGCTTTCTTT. The chain carries TRBV28 and TRBJ1-1, with 9 bases lining up with TRBD1. The germline CDR1 and CDR2 sequences are MDHEN and SYDVKM. The ends lost 6 bases at V and 5 bases at J; junction bases unmatched: 7. The CDR3 spans 14 residues.

This chain uses TRBV18 with TRBJ1-2, with 9 bases identical to TRBD1. The V segment lost 1 base and the J segment 7 bases; nucleotides outside the gene matches: 7. CDR1 is KGHSH and CDR2 is LQKENI in the germline V gene. The length of the CDR3 is 15 residues. The chain's CDR3 is CASSPRTGDLGGYTF. The CDR3 DNA sequence: TGTGCCAGCTCACCACGGACAGGGGATTTGGGTGGCTACACCTTC.

This clone was seen only once. The V and J genes are TRBV4-1 and TRBJ2-2; 7 nucleotides agree with TRBD2. The CDR3 is 15 amino acids. Germline V gene data show CDR1 as MGHRA and CDR2 as YSYEKL. V was pared by 7 bases and J by 5 bases, with 10 bases of the junction left unmatched. This chain's CDR3 is CASMGTGGSTGELFF. DNA for the CDR3: TGCGCCAGCATGGGAACCGGGGGGTCGACCGGGGAGCTGTTTTTT.

The chain uses TRBV4-2 and TRBJ1-2; no clear D. CDR1 and CDR2 from the germline V gene are LGHNA and YNFKEQ. Between the trimmed V and J ends, which lost 5 bases and 4 bases, there was a span of 8 bases. The CDR3 covers 12 residues. The CDR3 DNA reads as TGTGCCAGCAGCTCTAGTGGCTATGGCTACACCTTC. This translates into CASSSSGYGYTF.

The V and J genes are TRBV7-2 and TRBJ2-3; a weak D match, TRBD2 (9 bases). Germline V lookup: CDR1 SGHTA, CDR2 FQGNSA. With 6 bases removed from V and 8 bases from J, the gap between germline ends came to 33 bases. There are 19 residues in the CDR3. CDR3 protein: CASSRPTGDPRLAARTQYF. CDR3 coding DNA: TGTGCCAGCAGTCGCCCGACAGGGGACCCACGACTAGCGGCACGTACGCAGTATTTT. Complete variable domain (other parts from reference TRBV7-2 and TRBJ2-3): GAGVSQSPSNKVTEKGKDVELRCDPISGHTALYWYRQSLGQGLEFLIYFQGNSAPDKSGLPSDRFSAERTGGSVSTLTIQRTQQEDSAVYLCASSRPTGDPRLAARTQYFGPGTRLTVL.